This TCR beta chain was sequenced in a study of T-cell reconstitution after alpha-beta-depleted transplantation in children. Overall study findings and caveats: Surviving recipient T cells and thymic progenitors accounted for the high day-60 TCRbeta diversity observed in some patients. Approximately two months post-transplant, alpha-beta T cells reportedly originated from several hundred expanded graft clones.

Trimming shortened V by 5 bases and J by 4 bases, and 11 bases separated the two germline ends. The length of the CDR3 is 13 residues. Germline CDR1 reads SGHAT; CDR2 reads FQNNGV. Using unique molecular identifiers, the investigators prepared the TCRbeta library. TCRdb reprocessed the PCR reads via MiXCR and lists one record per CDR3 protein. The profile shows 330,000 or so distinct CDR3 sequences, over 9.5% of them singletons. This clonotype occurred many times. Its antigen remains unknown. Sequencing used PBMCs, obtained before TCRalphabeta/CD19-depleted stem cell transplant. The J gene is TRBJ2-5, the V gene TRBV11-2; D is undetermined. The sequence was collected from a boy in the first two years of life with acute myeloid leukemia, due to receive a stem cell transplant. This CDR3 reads CASSPPQLETQYF. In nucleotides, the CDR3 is TGTGCCAGCAGCCCCCCACAGTTAGAGACCCAGTACTTC. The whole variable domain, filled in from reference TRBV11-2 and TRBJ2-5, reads EAGVAQSPRYKIIEKRQSVAFWCNPISGHATLYWYQQILGQGPKLLIQFQNNGVVDDSQLPKDRFSAERLKGVDSTLKIQPAKLEDSAVYLCASSPPQLETQYFGPGTRLLVL.